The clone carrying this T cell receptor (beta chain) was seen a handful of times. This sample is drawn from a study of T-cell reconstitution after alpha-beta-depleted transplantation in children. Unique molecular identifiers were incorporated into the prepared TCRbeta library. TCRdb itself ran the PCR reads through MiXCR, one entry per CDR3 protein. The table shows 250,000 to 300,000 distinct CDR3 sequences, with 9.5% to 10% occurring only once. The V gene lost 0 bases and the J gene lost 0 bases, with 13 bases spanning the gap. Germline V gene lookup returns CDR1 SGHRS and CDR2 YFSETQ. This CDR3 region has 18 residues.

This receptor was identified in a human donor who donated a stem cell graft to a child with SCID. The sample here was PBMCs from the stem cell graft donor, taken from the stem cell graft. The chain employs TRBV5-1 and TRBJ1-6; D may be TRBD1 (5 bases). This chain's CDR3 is CASSLAGLKSSYNSPLHF. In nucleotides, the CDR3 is TGCGCCAGCAGCTTGGCGGGACTGAAGAGCTCCTATAATTCACCCCTCCACTTT.